This TCR beta chain derives from a study of shared clonotypes between healthy human individuals. Study in general: Donors were a couple of women and a few men aged 18 to 49.

CD45RO-negative, CCR7-positively selected cells formed the naive CD8 fraction, excluding terminally differentiated effector memory CD45RA+ cells. Germline CDR1 SNHLY, CDR2 FYNNEI. This CDR3 region has 10 residues. V lost 11 bases to trimming and J lost 2 bases, with 7 bases between them. The authors distributed each subset's genomic DNA evenly over several immunoSEQ plates. The protocol was immunoSEQ multiplex PCR, while the TCRdb copy is restricted to in-frame clones and leaves out a portion. The sample consists of around 2,000,000 clones, about 94% of them appearing once. Sequences were obtained from naive CD8+ T cells sorted from blood. This chain links TRBV2 with TRBJ2-7; D ambiguous. The receptor was derived from a man younger than 30 in good health. Here the CDR3 reads CAAKTYEQYF. CDR3 DNA sequence: TGTGCCGCCAAGACCTACGAGCAGTACTTC. The variable domain in full, with the rest retrieved from reference TRBV2 and TRBJ2-7, is EPEVTQTPSHQVTQMGQEVILRCVPISNHLYFYWYRQILGQKVEFLVSFYNNEISEKSEIFDDQFSVERPDGSNFTLKIRSTKLEDSAMYFCAAKTYEQYFGPGTRLTVT.